The subject of this entry is one TCR beta chain. This sample was included in a study of blood T cell repertoires in COVID-19. Here immunoSEQ multiplex PCR was the method, and the copy in TCRdb shows in-frame clones only, minus some. The sample contains about 280,000 clones, over 75% of which appear only once. From germline, CDR1 is SNHLY and CDR2 FYNNEI. Trimming took 1 base from V and 4 from J, leaving 10 bases between them. CDR3 length equals 15 residues. V and J are TRBV2 and TRBJ1-4; unclear D gene. This TCR was recovered from a man aged 18 to 35 with active or convalescent COVID-19. Sequencing input: peripheral blood. This CDR3 reads CASSEGPGLNEKLFF. CDR3 in DNA: TGTGCCAGCAGTGAAGGTCCAGGTCTTAATGAAAAACTGTTTTTT.